The next 22 T cell receptor beta chains were all read from a single sample in a study of CD8 T cells in ankylosing spondylitis. MiXCR, applied by TCRdb to the 5' RACE reads, yields one record per CDR3 protein. Of 150,000 to 200,000 distinct CDR3 sequences listed, roughly 34% are singletons. Input material: synovial fluid, either unsorted or a sorted T cell fraction (not recorded which). The receptors originated from a male donor with ankylosing spondylitis.

The V call is TRBV12-3 or TRBV12-4, the J call TRBJ1-1; 10 bases agree with TRBD1. This CDR3 is 14 amino acids long. With 7 bases clipped from V and 6 bases from J, the junction kept 8 bases outside the gene matches. In DNA, the CDR3 is TGTGCCAGCAACGCCGGGACAGGGGCTCCTGAAGCTTTCTTT. Protein: CASNAGTGAPEAFF.

This clonotype showed up just a few times. The chain couples TRBV27 to TRBJ1-6; D ambiguous. This CDR3 spans 12 amino acids. V lost 5 bases, J lost 7 bases, and 6 bases lay in between. The germline gives CDR1 MNHEY, CDR2 SMNVEV (reference sequence). CDR3 DNA sequence: TGTGCCAGCAGTCGGTGGAATTCACCCCTCCACTTT. Its translation is CASSRWNSPLHF.

This clonotype appeared many times. The rearrangement joins TRBV20-1 to TRBJ2-1; TRBD2 is a possible D gene (5 bases). This CDR3 comprises 15 residues. Germline V CDR1 and CDR2: DFQATT, SNEGSKA (reference sequence). Trimming cost V 5 bases and J 4 bases, with 18 bases left between them. CDR3: CSAPVSSSSYNEQFF. The CDR3, as DNA: TGCAGTGCTCCCGTCTCTAGCAGCTCGTACAATGAGCAGTTCTTC.

The chain links TRBV20-1 to TRBJ1-1, with 7 bases identical to TRBD1. This CDR3 has 13 amino acids. After removal of 2 bases from V and 7 bases from J, the junction contained 7 bases not matched to a gene. Germline-derived CDR1 and CDR2 are DFQATT and SNEGSKA (reference sequence). The CDR3 loop is CSARRQGGSEAFF. The CDR3 DNA reads TGCAGTGCTAGACGACAGGGAGGGAGTGAAGCTTTCTTT.

The rearrangement uses TRBV20-1 and TRBJ2-3, with D perhaps matching TRBD2 (6 bases). Germline V gene data show CDR1 as DFQATT and CDR2 as SNEGSKA (reference sequence). There are 14 residues in the CDR3. Trimming left V 1 base short and J 0 bases short, with 8 bases between. The CDR3 is CSARGGTSTDTQYF. For the CDR3, the DNA is TGCAGTGCTAGAGGGGGGACTAGCACAGATACGCAGTATTTT.

CDR3 nucleotide sequence: TGTGCCAGCATTAGCGGGCAGGGGTGGAACAATGAGCAGTTCTTC. Translation gives CASISGQGWNNEQFF. The chain carries TRBV2 and TRBJ2-1; possible D gene TRBD2, 7 bases. From germline, CDR1 is SNHLY and CDR2 FYNNEI. The CDR3 runs to 15 residues. The V and J ends lost 7 bases and 5 bases respectively, with 18 bases between them.

The V call is TRBV12-3 or TRBV12-4, the J call TRBJ1-1, with D unclear. Trimming removed 3 bases from V and 5 bases from J, with 10 bases in between. The CDR3 contains 13 residues. CDR3 nucleotides: TGTGCCAGCAGTTTCTCCGTAGGGACTGAAGCTTTCTTT. Amino acids: CASSFSVGTEAFF.

The CDR3 loop is CASSVRTSGVGEQFF. The CDR3 region has the DNA TGCGCCAGCAGCGTACGGACTAGCGGAGTAGGTGAGCAGTTCTTC. The chain carries TRBV5-1 and TRBJ2-1, with 10 bases identical to TRBD2. CDR3 length: 15 residues. The V gene's germline CDR1 is SGHRS and CDR2 YFSETQ. V gave up 4 bases and J gave up 9 bases; unmatched junction bases: 10.

The chain has TRBV14 and TRBJ1-5; no reliable D call. CDR1 is SGHDN and CDR2 is FVKESK in the germline V gene. The V end was cut by 2 bases, the J end by 2 bases, with 4 bases between. This CDR3 has 13 residues. CDR3 residues: CASSQYGNQPQHF. Here the CDR3 DNA reads TGTGCCAGCAGCCAATATGGCAATCAGCCCCAGCATTTT.

This clonotype came up a few times. J is TRBJ2-7 and V is TRBV28; the D is unclear. Germline lookup yields CDR1 MDHEN and CDR2 SYDVKM. The V end was cut by 3 bases, the J end by 0 bases, with 15 bases between. This CDR3 has 16 amino acids. CDR3 coding DNA: TGTGCCAGCAGTTTTTCGGCGGACGGCCGCTCCTACGAGCAGTACTTC. Encoded protein: CASSFSADGRSYEQYF.

Comment on this clonotype: Its ends do not fully match the called genes, so a read error is possible. The J gene is TRBJ1-1, the V gene TRBV12-3 or TRBV12-4, with TRBD1 matching 8 bases. The CDR3 loop spans 17 amino acids. CDR3 protein: CASREAQGVSSNTEALF. The CDR3, as DNA: TGTGCCAGCAGGGAGGCACAGGGGGTCTCTTCGAACACTGAAGCTCTCTTT.

This clonotype has at least ten counts. The CDR3 loop is CASSRRASGYYEQYF. The CDR3 nucleotides read TGCGCCAGCAGCCGGAGGGCTAGCGGATACTACGAGCAGTACTTC. The chain couples TRBV5-1 to TRBJ2-7; 7 nucleotides align to TRBD2. CDR3 length: 15 residues. CDR1 and CDR2 from the germline V gene are SGHRS and YFSETQ. Germline trimming cut 4 bases from V and 3 bases from J; bases unmatched to any gene: 10.

This clonotype was detected a few times. The CDR3 reads CSAPNGGLPQETQYF. DNA of the CDR3: TGCAGTGCGCCTAATGGGGGACTGCCACAAGAGACCCAGTACTTC. The J gene is TRBJ2-5, the V gene TRBV20-1; D may be TRBD2 (6 bases). The V and J ends lost 6 bases and 2 bases respectively, with 19 bases between them. CDR3 length equals 15 residues. Germline loops: CDR1 DFQATT, CDR2 SNEGSKA (reference sequence).

This clonotype was seen at least ten times. The chain recombines TRBV11-2 with TRBJ2-1; possible D gene TRBD2, 6 bases. CDR3 length: 14 amino acids. Deletions cut 5 bases from V and 4 bases from J, with 12 bases between. Germline V CDR1 and CDR2: SGHAT, FQNNGV. Here the CDR3 DNA reads TGTGCCAGCAGCCCCGGAGGGACTTACAATGAGCAGTTCTTC. This codes for CASSPGGTYNEQFF.

This chain uses TRBV5-1 with TRBJ2-1; D possibly matches TRBD1 or TRBD2 (5 bases each). The germline V gene has CDR1 SGHRS and CDR2 YFSETQ. This CDR3 region has 13 residues. The V end was cut by 4 bases, the J end by 9 bases, with 14 bases between. This chain's CDR3 is CASSGGPGGEQFF. Written as DNA, the CDR3 is TGCGCCAGCAGCGGGGGACCTGGGGGTGAGCAGTTCTTC.

The chain couples TRBV7-2 to TRBJ2-2, with D possibly matching TRBD2 (5 bases). The CDR3 runs to 17 residues. V lost 1 base and J 4 bases, leaving 16 bases between the germline ends. Germline lookup yields CDR1 SGHTA and CDR2 FQGNSA. CDR3 amino acids: CASSLDAGRAGTGELFF. The CDR3 DNA reads TGTGCCAGCAGCTTAGACGCGGGCCGGGCGGGCACCGGGGAGCTGTTTTTT. The full variable domain, completed using reference TRBV7-2 and TRBJ2-2, is GAGVSQSPSNKVTEKGKDVELRCDPISGHTALYWYRQSLGQGLEFLIYFQGNSAPDKSGLPSDRFSAERTGGSVSTLTIQRTQQEDSAVYLCASSLDAGRAGTGELFFGEGSRLTVL.

V and J are TRBV7-3 and TRBJ2-3, with 16 positions matching TRBD2. Trimming at V came to 2 bases and at J to 12 bases, leaving 14 bases not matched to a gene. CDR3 length: 18 amino acids. CDR1 SGHTA and CDR2 FQGTGA come from the germline V gene. The CDR3 here is CASSLPPGTSGRANPQYF. The CDR3 bases are TGTGCCAGCAGCTTACCACCTGGGACTAGCGGGAGGGCCAATCCCCAGTATTTT. Full variable domain (rest looked up from reference TRBV7-3 and TRBJ2-3): GAGVSQTPSNKVTEKGKYVELRCDPISGHTALYWYRQSLGQGPEFLIYFQGTGAADDSGLPNDRFFAVRPEGSVSTLKIQRTERGDSAVYLCASSLPPGTSGRANPQYFGPGTRLTVL.

The rearrangement joins TRBV5-1 to TRBJ1-4; D is ambiguous. This CDR3 region has 16 residues. From germline, CDR1 is SGHRS and CDR2 YFSETQ. The V end lost 6 bases, the J end lost 3 bases, and 18 bases lay between the germline ends. CDR3 nucleotides: TGCGCCAGCAAGGGAGGGTTAGACGGCCCTAATGAAAAACTGTTTTTT. It codes for CASKGGLDGPNEKLFF.

This clonotype has at least ten counts. The chain uses TRBV4-1 and TRBJ1-1; tentatively, D is TRBD1 (5 bases). The CDR3 spans 15 residues. V was shortened by 1 base and J by 2 bases, with 11 bases between the two germline ends. The germline V gene encodes CDR1 MGHRA and CDR2 YSYEKL. CDR3 region: CASSQGQGRNTEAFF. CDR3 bases: TGCGCCAGCAGCCAAGGTCAGGGTCGAAACACTGAAGCTTTCTTT.

J is TRBJ2-7 and V is TRBV10-3; TRBD1 or TRBD2 may be the D gene (5 bases each). CDR3 length equals 12 residues. Germline V gene data show CDR1 as ENHRY and CDR2 as SYGVKD. V was trimmed by 11 bases and J by 2 bases, leaving 13 bases between them. CDR3 DNA sequence: TGTGCCCACGGGACGGGGACCTACGAGCAGTACTTC. Amino acids: CAHGTGTYEQYF.

This clonotype has more than one count but fewer than ten. The gene calls are TRBV20-1 and TRBJ2-1, with 10 bases matching TRBD2. Germline V lookup: CDR1 DFQATT, CDR2 SNEGSKA (reference sequence). The CDR3 is 13 amino acids. The junction had 10 bases not matched to a gene; V was cut back by 6 bases and J by 11 bases. In DNA form, the CDR3 reads TGCAGTGCCCTCAAAACTAGCGGGACTAAGCAGTTCTTC. It translates to CSALKTSGTKQFF.

This clonotype was observed many times. This chain links TRBV18 with TRBJ1-1; D perhaps matches TRBD1 (5 bases). Germline CDR1 KGHSH, CDR2 LQKENI. The CDR3 consists of 16 residues. Trimming removed 6 bases from V and 1 base from J, with 18 bases in between. The CDR3 sequence: CASSLTQGGANTEAFF. The CDR3 DNA reads as TGTGCCAGCTCTCTCACGCAGGGTGGTGCGAACACTGAAGCTTTCTTT.